The source of this TCR beta chain is a study of tumor-infiltrating lymphocytes in primary liver carcinoma. As for the study in general: The patients, men and women alike, were aged 30 to 69 years. Per sample, productive TCRbeta reads numbered roughly 3.5 to 7.5 million, similar across tissue types. Overall study findings and caveats: The overlap of tumor-adjacent and tumor-blood pairs was smaller than that of tumor region pairs.

With respect to this clonotype: What it binds is unknown.

Making TCR beta cDNA involved 400 to 600 ng total RNA and a constant-region primer. Investigators got TCR beta libraries out of three nested multiplex PCR rounds, done with slightly modified ARM-PCR. A C-beta reverse primer was combined with TRBV1-TRBV30 forward primers in the first two PCR rounds, and each round had 10 cycles. TCRdb called the multiplex PCR reads again in MiXCR, with one record for every CDR3 protein. The repertoire has approximately 110,000 distinct CDR3 sequences, 55% to 65% of them found once; the top ten carry around 9.7%. Germline V gives CDR1 SGHAT, CDR2 FQNNGV. The CDR3 extends over 20 amino acids. The roughly 19-33 mg bulk tissue piece was not sorted before simultaneous RNA and DNA extraction. Surgical resection was the treatment these patients received for primary liver carcinoma.

This sequence was found in a woman in her sixties or seventies with primary liver carcinoma and hepatitis B virus infection. Sequences were obtained from liver tumor tissue from sampling region 1. Sample subset: tumor region T1, superior pole. The genes are TRBV11-2 and TRBJ2-3, with 9 bases lining up with TRBD2. CDR3 DNA: TGTCTCAGCAGCTTAGATCTAAGTGTGTTAGCGGGAGAAGGGATAGATACGCAGTATTTT. Its translation: CLSSLDLSVLAGEGIDTQYF.